This T cell receptor (beta chain) derives from a study of cytomegalovirus exposure and HLA in healthy donors. PCR was performed using 60 Vbeta and 13 Jbeta primers. This table comes from immunoSEQ multiplex PCR, and its TCRdb copy is limited to in-frame clones, with some not included. This table has around 130,000 clones, around four fifths appearing once. Study-wide results and limits: A few CMV-associated chains were confirmed in vitro to be specific for CMV antigens. A later analysis found that most CMV-associated TCR beta chains appeared HLA-restricted.

Regarding this clone: Its target is unknown.

The receptor comes from a boy aged 5-17 years in good health and CMV-seronegative. The specimen sequenced was PBMCs.

This CDR3 reads CSVGTKRQGDIVETQYF. The CDR3 nucleotides read TGCAGCGTTGGAACTAAACGGCAGGGTGATATTGTGGAGACCCAGTACTTC. This rearrangement joins TRBV29-1 to TRBJ2-5; the D gene is possibly TRBD1 (5 bases). CDR1 and CDR2 from the germline V gene are SQVTM and ANQGSEA. The CDR3 is made up of 17 amino acids. Trimming removed 4 bases from V and 5 bases from J, with 26 bases in between.